Listed below are T cell receptor beta chains from one sample, sequenced in a study of shared clonotypes between healthy human individuals. Assay used: immunoSEQ multiplex PCR; TCRdb lists only in-frame clones, some missing. The table shows some 2,000,000 clones, with 85% to 95% occurring only once. Sample: naive CD4+ T cells sorted from blood. The origin of the receptors is a man aged 18 to 29 in good health. Each CDR3 is given without its conserved first and last residue. The order of the fields is J gene, V gene, D gene, CDR3 protein. The D gene is left open where the match is weak.

TRBJ2-7	TRBV7-8	TRBD2	ASSLGTSGSREQY
TRBJ2-7	TRBV7-9	.	ASSPVSGAYEQY
TRBJ2-1	TRBV6-8	.	ASSYSRLAPLNEQF
TRBJ1-5	TRBV4-1	.	ASSQGLARSINQPQH
TRBJ2-2	TRBV7-6	TRBD1	ASSLEGQFLTGELF
TRBJ2-5	TRBV29-1	TRBD2	SGTGLAGQETQY
TRBJ2-3	TRBV19	.	ASSSGVTDTQY
TRBJ1-5	TRBV5-1	.	ASSPTGGNQPQH
.	TRBV18	.	ASSPYSSYEQY
TRBJ1-2	TRBV7-9	.	ASSLENMGYGYT
TRBJ2-1	TRBV28	.	ASSHQLGAEQF
TRBJ2-7	TRBV5-3	.	ARSWKISLSYEQY
TRBJ2-5	TRBV6-1	TRBD2	ASSVGTGLAEETQY
TRBJ1-4	TRBV4-1	.	ASSQNSGPNEKLF
TRBJ2-7	TRBV27	TRBD1	ASSLRRSRDRAYEQY
TRBJ1-2	TRBV28	.	ASSLNSGNYGYT
TRBJ2-7	TRBV2	TRBD1	ASTRDRGPREQY
TRBJ1-2	TRBV19	.	ASTIDARYGYT
TRBJ1-2	TRBV7-2	TRBD1	ASSLQGAFGYGYT
TRBJ1-5	TRBV15	.	ATSGTGPGQPQH
TRBJ1-2	TRBV30	.	AWSPQGNYGYT
TRBJ2-2	TRBV4-2	.	ASSQPTEAGELF
TRBJ2-2	TRBV7-2	.	AGNFRTGELF
TRBJ2-3	TRBV5-8	TRBD1	ASSRGQGAVADTQY
TRBJ1-3	TRBV5-1	.	ASSSGAGIGNTIY
TRBJ2-5	TRBV7-2	TRBD2	ASSFSQRGGETQY
TRBJ2-1	TRBV7-9	TRBD2	ASTASGGYNEQF
TRBJ2-5	TRBV5-1	TRBD1	ASSFYRDRDETQY
TRBJ2-7	TRBV27	.	ASSLGVPPGEQY
TRBJ2-3	TRBV4-3	.	ASSQEAGSGTDTQY
TRBJ2-3	TRBV10-3	TRBD2	AIRRVAGSTADTQY
TRBJ1-2	TRBV5-6	TRBD1	ASSDNRGHGYT
TRBJ2-3	TRBV9	TRBD1	ASSVWTGLGTDTQY
TRBJ2-5	TRBV7-8	.	ASSLGRVGGEETQY
TRBJ2-2	TRBV5-1	.	ASSLQSGYTGELF
TRBJ1-2	TRBV5-4	.	ASSLAFGVNYGYT
TRBJ1-6	TRBV30	.	AWRGRRPSDSPLH
TRBJ2-7	TRBV6-5	.	ASKTLGSAVEQY
TRBJ2-7	TRBV6-5	TRBD2	ASSPGLAISYEQY
TRBJ2-7	TRBV11-2	.	ASSPGQSYEQY
TRBJ2-2	TRBV14	.	ASSRAGRKTTGELF
TRBJ2-7	TRBV29-1	.	SVELAGQYEQY
TRBJ2-7	TRBV30	.	AWGGQAYEQY
TRBJ2-7	TRBV7-6	TRBD2	ASSTGTSGSYEQY
TRBJ2-1	TRBV5-1	.	ASSLAVGGNEQF
TRBJ2-7	TRBV19	.	ASSTAKGRQY
TRBJ1-5	TRBV6-1	TRBD1	ASSEEAGTAQH
TRBJ1-2	TRBV6-6	.	ASSENYGYT
TRBJ1-6	TRBV27	.	ASSFRTNNSPLH
TRBJ2-1	TRBV7-2	.	ASSSQRAGTEQF
TRBJ1-1	TRBV25-1	.	ASSELRDGDEAF
TRBJ1-5	TRBV30	.	AWSLPTPGTRDQPQH
TRBJ2-1	TRBV5-4	TRBD2	ATHLPGLAGEGMF
TRBJ2-7	TRBV27	.	ASSLGQGNYGEQY
TRBJ2-5	TRBV18	.	ASSPIRETQY
TRBJ2-1	TRBV5-1	TRBD1	ASSSTPGQNEQF
TRBJ1-1	TRBV6-6	.	ASSYVATNTEAF
TRBJ2-5	TRBV6-6	.	ASRSYGPGGETQY